A selection of T cell receptor beta chains follows, all from one sample in a study of T cells in localized non-small cell lung cancer. Sequencing used immunoSEQ multiplex PCR; TCRdb keeps in-frame clones, though not all of them. The sample yields about 2,700 clones, just under 30% seen once. Sample: lung tumor tissue, taken before any cancer treatment. Receptors originate from a male donor aged 60 or older with stage II squamous cell lung carcinoma. Both conserved end residues are part of each CDR3. Fields, in order: J gene, D gene, clone size, V gene, CDR3 protein, CDR3 DNA. A D gene is named only where the DNA matches it firmly. The size of a clone is reported for some rows only, either as once, few or many, or as a class for expanded clones.

J gene: TRBJ1-1; D gene: .; clone size: .; V gene: TRBV28; CDR3 protein: CASNPQGWSEAFF; CDR3 DNA: TGTGCCAGCAATCCCCAGGGGTGGTCTGAAGCTTTCTTT
J gene: TRBJ2-7; D gene: .; clone size: .; V gene: TRBV28; CDR3 protein: CASSSTGGGFLEQYF; CDR3 DNA: TGTGCCAGCAGTTCGACAGGCGGGGGTTTTCTCGAGCAGTACTTC
J gene: TRBJ1-5; D gene: .; clone size: .; V gene: TRBV19; CDR3 protein: CASRIYGQSNQPQHF; CDR3 DNA: TGTGCCAGTAGAATCTACGGACAGAGCAATCAGCCCCAGCATTTT
J gene: TRBJ1-6; D gene: TRBD1; clone size: .; V gene: TRBV6-8; CDR3 protein: CAISRGLGYNSPLHF; CDR3 DNA: TGTGCCATCAGCAGGGGGCTCGGGTATAATTCACCCCTCCACTTT
J gene: TRBJ1-1; D gene: .; clone size: few; V gene: TRBV4-1; CDR3 protein: CASSQEGTTEAFF; CDR3 DNA: TGCGCCAGCAGCCAAGAGGGGACCACTGAAGCTTTCTTT
J gene: TRBJ2-7; D gene: TRBD1; clone size: .; V gene: TRBV6-4; CDR3 protein: CASSDPPRTGGNEQYF; CDR3 DNA: TGTGCCAGCAGTGACCCCCCACGGACAGGGGGAAACGAGCAGTACTTC
J gene: TRBJ1-2; D gene: .; clone size: few; V gene: TRBV18; CDR3 protein: CASSPDGQPMFYGYTF; CDR3 DNA: TGTGCCAGCTCACCCGATGGACAGCCGATGTTTTATGGCTACACCTTC
J gene: TRBJ1-1; D gene: .; clone size: .; V gene: TRBV6-8; CDR3 protein: CASSYGGSNTEAFF; CDR3 DNA: TGTGCCAGCAGTTACGGTGGTTCTAACACTGAAGCTTTCTTT
J gene: TRBJ2-7; D gene: .; clone size: medium-sized; V gene: TRBV11-3; CDR3 protein: CASSPRGLVYEQYF; CDR3 DNA: TGTGCCAGCAGCCCCCGGGGACTTGTATACGAGCAGTACTTC
J gene: TRBJ2-7; D gene: TRBD1; clone size: medium-sized; V gene: TRBV6-8; CDR3 protein: CAISQQGFEQYF; CDR3 DNA: TGTGCCATCAGCCAACAGGGGTTCGAGCAGTACTTC
J gene: TRBJ2-7; D gene: TRBD1; clone size: .; V gene: TRBV14; CDR3 protein: CASSQDRGAYEQYF; CDR3 DNA: TGTGCCAGCAGCCAGGACAGGGGGGCCTACGAGCAGTACTTC
J gene: TRBJ2-7; D gene: .; clone size: few; V gene: TRBV9; CDR3 protein: CASSPESSYEQYF; CDR3 DNA: TGTGCCAGCAGCCCCGAAAGCTCCTACGAGCAGTACTTC
J gene: TRBJ2-6; D gene: .; clone size: .; V gene: TRBV29-1; CDR3 protein: CSVEGASGANVLTF; CDR3 DNA: TGCAGCGTTGAAGGTGCGAGCGGGGCCAACGTCCTGACTTTC
J gene: TRBJ2-6; D gene: TRBD1; clone size: .; V gene: TRBV6-8; CDR3 protein: CASSYRWKGQGGIGANVLTF; CDR3 DNA: TGTGCCAGCAGTTACAGGTGGAAGGGACAGGGAGGAATAGGGGCCAACGTCCTGACTTTC
J gene: TRBJ2-3; D gene: .; clone size: .; V gene: TRBV19; CDR3 protein: CASSIGMGAQSDTQYF; CDR3 DNA: TGTGCCAGTAGTATTGGGATGGGGGCGCAATCAGATACGCAGTATTTT
J gene: TRBJ2-3; D gene: .; clone size: medium-sized; V gene: TRBV11-3; CDR3 protein: CASSFEATTDTQYF; CDR3 DNA: TGTGCCAGCAGCTTCGAGGCGACGACAGATACGCAGTATTTT
J gene: TRBJ2-7; D gene: TRBD2; clone size: many; V gene: TRBV6-8; CDR3 protein: CASTSGLANTLPTYEQYF; CDR3 DNA: TGTGCCAGCACCTCAGGACTAGCCAACACTTTGCCTACCTACGAGCAGTACTTC
J gene: TRBJ1-2; D gene: TRBD1; clone size: .; V gene: TRBV4-1; CDR3 protein: CASSQSRTGGNYGYTF; CDR3 DNA: TGCGCCAGCAGCCAATCGCGGACAGGGGGGAACTATGGCTACACCTTC
J gene: TRBJ1-2; D gene: TRBD1; clone size: .; V gene: TRBV10-3; CDR3 protein: CAISESPRTGHGYTF; CDR3 DNA: TGTGCCATCAGTGAGTCCCCCCGGACAGGGCATGGCTACACCTTC
J gene: TRBJ2-5; D gene: .; clone size: few; V gene: TRBV23-1; CDR3 protein: CASSLAPDGTQYF; CDR3 DNA: TGCGCCAGCAGCTTGGCCCCTGACGGGACCCAGTACTTC
J gene: TRBJ1-3; D gene: .; clone size: .; V gene: TRBV6-8; CDR3 protein: CASSYGVTGNTIYF; CDR3 DNA: TGTGCCAGCAGTTACGGCGTTACTGGAAACACCATATATTTT
J gene: TRBJ2-7; D gene: TRBD1; clone size: .; V gene: TRBV5-1; CDR3 protein: CASSTGTGAYEQYF; CDR3 DNA: TGCGCCAGCAGTACCGGGACAGGGGCCTACGAGCAGTACTTC
J gene: TRBJ2-2; D gene: TRBD2; clone size: .; V gene: TRBV19; CDR3 protein: CASSLAPGGASGELFF; CDR3 DNA: TGTGCCAGTAGTTTGGCGCCGGGGGGGGCATCGGGGGAGCTGTTTTTT
J gene: TRBJ1-1; D gene: .; clone size: .; V gene: TRBV23-1; CDR3 protein: CASSWSASDNTEAFF; CDR3 DNA: TGCGCCAGCAGCTGGTCAGCGAGTGACAACACTGAAGCTTTCTTT
J gene: TRBJ2-7; D gene: TRBD1; clone size: few; V gene: TRBV11-3; CDR3 protein: CASSSPGTGGPYEQYF; CDR3 DNA: TGTGCCAGCAGCTCCCCGGGGACAGGGGGCCCCTACGAGCAGTACTTC
J gene: TRBJ2-7; D gene: .; clone size: .; V gene: TRBV14; CDR3 protein: CASSQGAAEAGYEQYF; CDR3 DNA: TGTGCCAGCAGCCAAGGGGCCGCGGAAGCCGGCTACGAGCAGTACTTC
J gene: TRBJ1-6; D gene: .; clone size: many; V gene: TRBV7-2; CDR3 protein: CASSFPNNSPLHF; CDR3 DNA: TGTGCCAGCAGCTTTCCTAATAATTCACCCCTCCACTTT
J gene: TRBJ1-2; D gene: .; clone size: .; V gene: TRBV19; CDR3 protein: CASRDIQGRDYGYTF; CDR3 DNA: TGTGCCAGTAGGGACATCCAGGGGCGTGACTATGGCTACACCTTC
J gene: TRBJ2-2; D gene: TRBD2; clone size: few; V gene: TRBV12-5; CDR3 protein: CARTIAGGPGGELFF; CDR3 DNA: TGTGCCCGCACCATAGCGGGGGGGCCAGGCGGGGAGCTGTTTTTT